A selection of T cell receptor beta chains follows, all from one sample in a study of vaccination effects on CD4 cells after COVID-19. What these receptors recognize is not known. Here immunoSEQ multiplex PCR was the method, and the copy in TCRdb shows in-frame clones only, minus some. The repertoire holds tens of thousands of clones, with around 67% as singletons. Sample: CD4+ T cells from PBMCs cultured without peptide, taken after COVID-19 vaccination. The receptors come from a human donor who received a COVID-19 vaccine. CDR3s include the opening cysteine and the closing phenylalanine or tryptophan. The D gene is left open where the match is weak. For some rows the clone size is stated as once, few or many, or as a class when expanded; others skip it.

-	TRBD2	TRBV24-1	TRBJ2-3	TGTGCCACCAGTGCCGGGAGGACGGCAGATACGCAGTATTTT	CATSAGRTADTQYF
-	-	TRBV7-3	TRBJ1-1	TGTGCCAGCAGCTGGGAGCGGAACACTGAAGCTTTCTTT	CASSWERNTEAFF
-	-	TRBV6-5	TRBJ1-2	TGTGCCAGCAGTAAGGGGGGCGGCCTATATGGCTACACCTTC	CASSKGGGLYGYTF
-	-	TRBV2	TRBJ1-6	TGTGCCAGCAGTCCGGGAGGGGTTTTTCTAAATTCACCCCTCCACTTT	CASSPGGVFLNSPLHF
-	-	TRBV6-5	TRBJ2-1	TGTGCCAGCAGTTACTCGCTCGGGGGGCCCAATGAGCAGTTCTTC	CASSYSLGGPNEQFF
-	-	TRBV3-1/TRBV3-2	TRBJ1-6	TGTGCCAGCAGCCAGGTCCAGGGTAATTCACCCCTCCACTTT	CASSQVQGNSPLHF
-	-	TRBV29-1	TRBJ2-3	TGCAGCGTGGAACACACAGATACGCAGTATTTT	CSVEHTDTQYF
-	TRBD1	TRBV6-5	TRBJ1-1	TGTGCCAGCAGTCAGTCGACAGGGGGGAACACTGAAGCTTTCTTT	CASSQSTGGNTEAFF
-	-	TRBV6-2/TRBV6-3	TRBJ2-5	TGTGCCAGCAGCAATCGACATAGGGCGTGGGAGACCCAGTACTTC	CASSNRHRAWETQYF
few	-	TRBV6-1	TRBJ1-5	TGTGCCAGCAGTGAAGGGCAGCCCCAGCATTTT	CASSEGQPQHF
-	-	TRBV9	TRBJ2-2	TGTGCCAGCAGCCCACATCTGGGACTTACGGGCGGGGAGCTGTTTTTT	CASSPHLGLTGGELFF
few	-	TRBV5-1	TRBJ1-6	TGCGCCAGCAGCTTGGGGCAGGCTGGAAATTCACCCCTCCACTTT	CASSLGQAGNSPLHF
-	-	TRBV6-2/TRBV6-3	TRBJ1-5	TGTGCCAGCAGTTCCCGGGACAGCAATCAGCCCCAGCATTTT	CASSSRDSNQPQHF
-	-	TRBV19	TRBJ1-2	TGTGCCAGTAGTTCTGACCAGGGTCTTGGCTACACCTTC	CASSSDQGLGYTF
few	TRBD2	TRBV2	TRBJ2-1	TGTGCCAGGCTCAAGGGGAGCACGGGACTAGCAGGGATACGCTGTTGGAATGAGCAGTTCTTC	CARLKGSTGLAGIRCWNEQFF
-	TRBD1	TRBV2	TRBJ2-5	TGTGCCAGCAGTCCATGGACAGGGCCTTACCAATTCGAGTACCAAGAGACCCAGTACTTC	CASSPWTGPYQFEYQETQYF
-	-	TRBV11-3	TRBJ2-2	TGTGCCAGCAGCCTAAGTGGAGGGTCCGCCGGGGAGCTGTTTTTT	CASSLSGGSAGELFF
-	-	TRBV10-3	TRBJ1-1	TGTGCCATCAGTGCGGGGGAAGGGATGAACACTGAAGCTTTCTTT	CAISAGEGMNTEAFF
-	-	TRBV21-1	TRBJ2-6	TGTGCCAGCAGCAAAGGGGGGGGTTCTGGGGCCAACGTCCTGACTTTC	CASSKGGGSGANVLTF
few	TRBD1	TRBV6-1	TRBJ1-1	TGTGCCAGCAGTGGACCACCGGGACAGGGGGGGACTGAAGCTTTCTTT	CASSGPPGQGGTEAFF
-	TRBD1	TRBV7-8	TRBJ1-2	TGTGCCAGCAGCTTCACACAGGGGGAAGTCAGTTATGGCTACACCTTC	CASSFTQGEVSYGYTF
-	TRBD2	TRBV6-4	TRBJ2-2	TGTGCCAGCAGTCCCAGGGCCCCCCTAGCGGGGGCCTACACCGGGGAGCTGTTTTTT	CASSPRAPLAGAYTGELFF
-	-	TRBV25-1	TRBJ1-3	TGTGCCAGCAGTGCAACAGCATTCTCTGGAAACACCATATATTTT	CASSATAFSGNTIYF
-	-	TRBV7-2	TRBJ1-5	TGTGCCAGCAGCTTTTCAGGGAGCAATCAGCCCCAGCATTTT	CASSFSGSNQPQHF
-	TRBD1	TRBV10-3	TRBJ2-1	TGTGCCACCAAATTGCCCGGGACAGGGTACCATGAGCAGTTCTTC	CATKLPGTGYHEQFF
few	TRBD1	TRBV7-3	TRBJ1-1	TGTGCCAGCAGCTTAACGGGACAGGGGGCTCGGACTGAAGCTTTCTTT	CASSLTGQGARTEAFF
few	-	TRBV18	TRBJ2-2	TGTGCCAGCTCACCACAAGGTCCGGGGTACACCGGGGAGCTGTTTTTT	CASSPQGPGYTGELFF
-	TRBD1	TRBV5-8	TRBJ2-3	TGTGCCAGCAGCTATAAGGGACAGCGTAGGGCCAAGTATTTT	CASSYKGQRRAKYF
-	TRBD2	TRBV4-1	TRBJ2-5	TGCGCCAGCAGCCAGTCTAGCGGGGCTGTACAAGAGACCCAGTACTTC	CASSQSSGAVQETQYF